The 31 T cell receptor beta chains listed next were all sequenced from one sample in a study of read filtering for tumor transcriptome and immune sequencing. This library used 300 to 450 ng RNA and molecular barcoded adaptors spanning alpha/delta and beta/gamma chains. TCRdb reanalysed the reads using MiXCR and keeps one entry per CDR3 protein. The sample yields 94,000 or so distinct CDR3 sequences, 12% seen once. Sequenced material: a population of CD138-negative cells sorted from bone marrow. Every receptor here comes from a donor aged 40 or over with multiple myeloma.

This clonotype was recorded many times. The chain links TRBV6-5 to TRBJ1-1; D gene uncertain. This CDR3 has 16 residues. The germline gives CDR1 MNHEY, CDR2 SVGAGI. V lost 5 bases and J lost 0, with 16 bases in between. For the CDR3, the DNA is TGTGCCAGCAGTCCCCCCTGGGGTAGAATGAACACTGAAGCTTTCTTT. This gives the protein CASSPPWGRMNTEAFF.

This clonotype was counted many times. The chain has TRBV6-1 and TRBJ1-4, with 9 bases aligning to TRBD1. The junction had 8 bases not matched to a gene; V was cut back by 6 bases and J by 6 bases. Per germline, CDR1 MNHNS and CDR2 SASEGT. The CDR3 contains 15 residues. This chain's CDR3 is CASRVGTGIHEKLFF. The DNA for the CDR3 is TGTGCCAGCAGGGTCGGGACAGGGATACATGAAAAACTGTTTTTT.

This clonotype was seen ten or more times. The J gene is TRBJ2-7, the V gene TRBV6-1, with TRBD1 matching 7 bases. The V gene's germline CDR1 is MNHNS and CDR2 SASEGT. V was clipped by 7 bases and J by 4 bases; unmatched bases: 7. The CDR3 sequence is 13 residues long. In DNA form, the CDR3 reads TGTGCCAGCACCGGGACAGTGAGATACGAGCAGTACTTC. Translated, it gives CASTGTVRYEQYF.

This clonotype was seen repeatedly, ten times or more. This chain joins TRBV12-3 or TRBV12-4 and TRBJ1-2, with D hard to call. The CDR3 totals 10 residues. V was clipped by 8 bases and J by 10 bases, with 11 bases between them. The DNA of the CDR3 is TGTGCCAGCCGTGAGTCGGACTACACCTTC. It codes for CASRESDYTF.

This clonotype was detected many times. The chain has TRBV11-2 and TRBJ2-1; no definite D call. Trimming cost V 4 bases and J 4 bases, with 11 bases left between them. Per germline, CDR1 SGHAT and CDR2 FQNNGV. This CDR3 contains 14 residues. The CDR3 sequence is CASSSGLKYNEQFF. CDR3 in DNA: TGTGCCAGCAGCTCGGGTTTGAAGTACAATGAGCAGTTCTTC.

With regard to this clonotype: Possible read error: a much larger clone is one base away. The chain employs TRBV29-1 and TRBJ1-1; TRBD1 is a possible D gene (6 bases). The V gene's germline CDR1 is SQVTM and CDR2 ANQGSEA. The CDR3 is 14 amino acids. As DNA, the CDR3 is TGCAGCGCCTCCCTCCCAGGGGTGAACACTGAAGCTCTCTTT. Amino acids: CSASLPGVNTEALF.

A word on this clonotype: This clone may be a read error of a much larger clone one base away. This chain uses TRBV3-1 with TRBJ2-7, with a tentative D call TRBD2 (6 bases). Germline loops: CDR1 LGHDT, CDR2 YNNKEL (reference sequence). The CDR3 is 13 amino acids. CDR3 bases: TGTACCAGCAGCCAAGGGAGGTCTTTCGAGAGGGTCTTC. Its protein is CTSSQGRSFERVF.

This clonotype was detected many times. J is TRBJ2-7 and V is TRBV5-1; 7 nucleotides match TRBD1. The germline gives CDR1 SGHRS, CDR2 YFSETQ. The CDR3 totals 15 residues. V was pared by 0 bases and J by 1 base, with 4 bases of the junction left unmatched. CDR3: CASSLGGTDSYEQYF. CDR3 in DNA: TGCGCCAGCAGCTTGGGTGGGACAGATTCCTACGAGCAGTACTTC.

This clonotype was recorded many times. The CDR3 reads CASSLDGYEQYF. For the CDR3, the DNA is TGCGCCAGCAGCTTGGACGGCTACGAGCAGTACTTC. This chain links TRBV5-1 with TRBJ2-7; the D is unclear. This CDR3 is built from 12 residues. From germline, CDR1 is SGHRS and CDR2 YFSETQ. V lost 0 bases to trimming and J lost 3 bases, with 4 bases between them.

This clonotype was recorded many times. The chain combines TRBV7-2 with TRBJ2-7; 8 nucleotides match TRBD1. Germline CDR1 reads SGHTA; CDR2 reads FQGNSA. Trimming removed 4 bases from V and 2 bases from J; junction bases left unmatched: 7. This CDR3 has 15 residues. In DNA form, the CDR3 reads TGTGCCAGCAGCTCTACCGGGACAGGAACCTACGAGCAGTACTTC. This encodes CASSSTGTGTYEQYF. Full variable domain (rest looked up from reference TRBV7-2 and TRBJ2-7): GAGVSQSPSNKVTEKGKDVELRCDPISGHTALYWYRQSLGQGLEFLIYFQGNSAPDKSGLPSDRFSAERTGGSVSTLTIQRTQQEDSAVYLCASSSTGTGTYEQYFGPGTRLTVT.

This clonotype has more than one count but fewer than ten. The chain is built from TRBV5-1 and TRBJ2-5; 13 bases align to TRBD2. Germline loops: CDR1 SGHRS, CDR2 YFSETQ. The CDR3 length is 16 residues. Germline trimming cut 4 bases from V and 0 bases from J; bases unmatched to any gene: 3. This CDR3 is CASSAGLAGNQETQYF. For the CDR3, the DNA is TGCGCCAGCAGCGCGGGACTAGCGGGGAACCAAGAGACCCAGTACTTC.

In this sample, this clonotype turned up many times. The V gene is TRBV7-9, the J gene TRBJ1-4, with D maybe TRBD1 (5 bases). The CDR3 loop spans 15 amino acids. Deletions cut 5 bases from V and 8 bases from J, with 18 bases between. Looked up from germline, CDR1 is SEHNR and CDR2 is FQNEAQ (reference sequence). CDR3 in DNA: TGTGCCAGCAGCGGCCCCCGGGACCTTAAGGAAAAACTGTTTTTT. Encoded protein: CASSGPRDLKEKLFF.

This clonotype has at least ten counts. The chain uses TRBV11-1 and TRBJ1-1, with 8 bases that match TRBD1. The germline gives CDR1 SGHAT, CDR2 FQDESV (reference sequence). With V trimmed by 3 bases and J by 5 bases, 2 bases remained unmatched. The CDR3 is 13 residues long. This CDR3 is CASSLGQATEAFF. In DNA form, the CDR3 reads TGTGCCAGCAGCTTGGGACAGGCAACTGAAGCTTTCTTT.

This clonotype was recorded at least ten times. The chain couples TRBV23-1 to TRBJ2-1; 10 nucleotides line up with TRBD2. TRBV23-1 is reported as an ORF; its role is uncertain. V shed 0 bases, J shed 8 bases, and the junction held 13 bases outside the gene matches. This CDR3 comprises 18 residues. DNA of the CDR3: TGCGCCAGCAGTCAATCGCAGGGTAACATAGCGGGAGGAGATGAGCAGTTCTTC. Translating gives CASSQSQGNIAGGDEQFF.

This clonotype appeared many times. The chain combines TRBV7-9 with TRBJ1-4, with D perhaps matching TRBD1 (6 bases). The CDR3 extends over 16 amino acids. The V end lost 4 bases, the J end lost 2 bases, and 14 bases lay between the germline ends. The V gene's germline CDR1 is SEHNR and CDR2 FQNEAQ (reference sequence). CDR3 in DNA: TGTGCCAGCAGCTCCAGGGGACTCGGGACTAATGAAAAACTGTTTTTT. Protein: CASSSRGLGTNEKLFF.

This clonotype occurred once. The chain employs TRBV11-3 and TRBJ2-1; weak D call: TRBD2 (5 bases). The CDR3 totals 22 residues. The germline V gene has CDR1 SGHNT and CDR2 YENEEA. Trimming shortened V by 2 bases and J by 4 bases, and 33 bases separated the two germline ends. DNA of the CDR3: TGTGCCAGCAGCTTACTGGCTCGGTTCGGGGTCCCTCGACTACGGGGTTACAATGAGCAGTTCTTC. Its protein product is CASSLLARFGVPRLRGYNEQFF.

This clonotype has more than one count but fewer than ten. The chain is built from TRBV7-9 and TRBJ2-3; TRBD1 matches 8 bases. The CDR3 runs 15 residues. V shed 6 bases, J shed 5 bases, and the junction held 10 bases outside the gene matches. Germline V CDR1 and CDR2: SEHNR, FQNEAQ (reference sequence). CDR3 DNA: TGTGCCAGCAGTCAGGGACAGGTTGTAATAGATACGCAGTATTTT. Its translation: CASSQGQVVIDTQYF.

This CDR3 is CASNRGPQETQYF. CDR3 DNA sequence: TGTGCCAGCAATCGAGGGCCCCAAGAGACCCAGTACTTC. V usage is TRBV28 and J usage is TRBJ2-5, with D perhaps matching TRBD2 (5 bases). V was trimmed by 7 bases and J by 1 base, leaving 10 bases between them. The CDR3 runs to 13 residues. The germline V gene encodes CDR1 MDHEN and CDR2 SYDVKM.

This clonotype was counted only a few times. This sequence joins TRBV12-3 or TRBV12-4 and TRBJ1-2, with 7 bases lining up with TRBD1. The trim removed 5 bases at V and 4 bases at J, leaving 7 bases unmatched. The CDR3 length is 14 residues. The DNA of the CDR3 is TGTGCCAGCAGTATACAGGGGCGCTTCTATGGCTACACCTTC. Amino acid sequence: CASSIQGRFYGYTF.

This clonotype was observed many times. CDR3 nucleotide sequence: TGTGCCAGCAGCTTCGCCAGGGGGAGCACTGAAGCTTTCTTT. Amino acid sequence: CASSFARGSTEAFF. This rearrangement joins TRBV7-2 to TRBJ1-1; TRBD1 matches at 7 bases. Trimming at V came to 3 bases and at J to 4 bases, leaving 5 bases not matched to a gene. CDR1 is SGHTA and CDR2 is FQGNSA in the germline V gene. The CDR3 extends over 14 amino acids.

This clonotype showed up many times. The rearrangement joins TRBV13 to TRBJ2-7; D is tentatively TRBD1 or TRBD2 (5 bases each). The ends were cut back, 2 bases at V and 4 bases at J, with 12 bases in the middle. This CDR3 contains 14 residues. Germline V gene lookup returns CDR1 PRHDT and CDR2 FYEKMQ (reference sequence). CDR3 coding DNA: TGTGCCAGCAGCTTAAAGCCGGGACCTTACGAGCAGTACTTC. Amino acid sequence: CASSLKPGPYEQYF.

CDR3 bases: TGTGCCAGCTCACCCCAGGGTGGCAATCAGCCCCAGCATTTT. As protein: CASSPQGGNQPQHF. The chain couples TRBV18 to TRBJ1-5, with a tentative D call TRBD1 (5 bases). The germline CDR1 and CDR2 sequences are KGHSH and LQKENI. V lost 3 bases, J lost 2 bases, and 8 bases lay in between. CDR3 length equals 14 residues. Using reference TRBV18 and TRBJ1-5 for the parts outside the CDR3, the full variable domain is NAGVMQNPRHLVRRRGQEARLRCSPMKGHSHVYWYRQLPEEGLKFMVYLQKENIIDESGMPKERFSAEFPKEGPSILRIQQVVRGDSAAYFCASSPQGGNQPQHFGDGTRLSIL.

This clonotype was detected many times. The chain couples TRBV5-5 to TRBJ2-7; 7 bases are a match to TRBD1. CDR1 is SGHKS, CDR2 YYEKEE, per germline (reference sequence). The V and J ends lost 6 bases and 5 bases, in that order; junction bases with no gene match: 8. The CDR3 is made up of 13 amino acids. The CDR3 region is CASMWTGSDEQYF. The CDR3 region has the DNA TGTGCCAGCATGTGGACAGGAAGCGACGAGCAGTACTTC.

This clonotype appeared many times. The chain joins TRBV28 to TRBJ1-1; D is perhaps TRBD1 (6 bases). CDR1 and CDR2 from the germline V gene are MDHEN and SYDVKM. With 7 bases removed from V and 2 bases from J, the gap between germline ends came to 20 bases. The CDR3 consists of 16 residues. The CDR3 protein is CASIGGARVLNTEAFF. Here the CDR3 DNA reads TGTGCCAGCATTGGGGGGGCGCGGGTTCTTAACACTGAAGCTTTCTTT.

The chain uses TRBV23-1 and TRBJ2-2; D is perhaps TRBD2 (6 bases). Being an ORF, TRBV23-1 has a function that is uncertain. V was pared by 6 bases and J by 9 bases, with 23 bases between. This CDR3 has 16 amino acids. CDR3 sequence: CASRLQGVEGPRELFF. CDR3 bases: TGCGCCAGCAGGCTCCAGGGTGTGGAGGGCCCTCGGGAGCTGTTTTTT.

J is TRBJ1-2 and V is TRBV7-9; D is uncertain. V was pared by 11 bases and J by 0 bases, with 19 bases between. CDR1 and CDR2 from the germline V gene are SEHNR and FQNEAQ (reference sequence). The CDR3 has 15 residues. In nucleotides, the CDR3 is TGTGCCCGCACATCTTACTCCACAGCTAACTATGGCTACACCTTC. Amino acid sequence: CARTSYSTANYGYTF.

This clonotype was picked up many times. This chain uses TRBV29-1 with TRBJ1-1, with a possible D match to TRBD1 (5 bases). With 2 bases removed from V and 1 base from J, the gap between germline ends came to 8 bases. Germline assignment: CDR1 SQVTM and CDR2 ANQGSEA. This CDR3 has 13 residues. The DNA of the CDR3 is TGCAGCGTTGAATATAGGGGGAACACTGAAGCTTTCTTT. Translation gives CSVEYRGNTEAFF.

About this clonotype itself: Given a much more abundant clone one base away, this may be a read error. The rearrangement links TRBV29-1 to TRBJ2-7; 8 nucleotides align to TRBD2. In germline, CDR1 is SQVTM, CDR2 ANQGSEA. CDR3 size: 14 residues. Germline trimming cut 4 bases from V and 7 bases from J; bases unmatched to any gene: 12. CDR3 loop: CSVVGLAGYNEQYF. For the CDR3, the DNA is TGCAGCGTTGTTGGGCTAGCGGGTTACAATGAGCAGTACTTC.

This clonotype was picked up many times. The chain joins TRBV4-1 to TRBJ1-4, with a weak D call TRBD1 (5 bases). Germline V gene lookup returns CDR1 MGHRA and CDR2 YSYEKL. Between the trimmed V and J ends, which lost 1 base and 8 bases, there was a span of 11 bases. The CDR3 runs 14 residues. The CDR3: CASSQGQSGEKLFF. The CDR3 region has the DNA TGCGCCAGCAGCCAAGGACAGTCAGGAGAAAAACTGTTTTTT.

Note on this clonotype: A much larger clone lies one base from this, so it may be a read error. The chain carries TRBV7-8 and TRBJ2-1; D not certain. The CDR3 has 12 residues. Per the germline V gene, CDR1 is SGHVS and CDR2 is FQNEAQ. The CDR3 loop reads CASSLGVNVQFF. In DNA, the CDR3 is TGTGCCAGCAGCTTAGGGGTCAATGTGCAGTTCTTC.

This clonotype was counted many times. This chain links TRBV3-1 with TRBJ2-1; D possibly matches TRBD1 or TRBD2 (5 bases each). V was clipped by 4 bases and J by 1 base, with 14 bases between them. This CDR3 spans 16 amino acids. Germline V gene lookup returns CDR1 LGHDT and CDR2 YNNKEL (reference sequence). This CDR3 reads CASSPGASPSYNEQFF. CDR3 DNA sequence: TGTGCCAGCAGCCCCGGGGCTTCTCCTTCCTACAATGAGCAGTTCTTC.